One T cell receptor (beta chain) is described in this entry. Trimming took 1 base from V and 4 from J, leaving 4 bases between them. Per germline, CDR1 DFQATT and CDR2 SNEGSKA (reference sequence). The CDR3 loop spans 11 amino acids. This entry is derived from a study of blood T cell repertoires in COVID-19. For the study at large: Samples representing acute and convalescent COVID-19 were sourced from the United States, Italy and Spain. T cells, B-cell-depleted T cells, or PBMCs provided the cDNA or gDNA that served as material.

In the authors' workflow: For nucleated cells, counts were estimated from reference gene primer amplification. Sequencing was performed with immunoSEQ multiplex PCR; in TCRdb, only in-frame clones are kept and a portion is missing. V, J and clone size reflect that table, while D and trimming were determined from the DNA. The data hold roughly 49,000 clones, with 80% to 90% observed a single time. The chain combines TRBV20-1 with TRBJ2-5; D is ambiguous. The sequence came from a woman older than 75 with acute or convalescent COVID-19. The sequenced sample consisted of peripheral blood. CDR3 nucleotide sequence: TGCAGTGCTAGAGTCCTAGAGACCCAGTACTTC. Translated, it gives CSARVLETQYF.